This T cell receptor (beta chain) was retrieved from a study of blood T cells in healthy people across ages. The germline V gene encodes CDR1 SGHVS and CDR2 FQNEAQ. The CDR3 is 11 residues long. V lost 7 bases and J 2 bases, leaving 4 bases between the germline ends. This clonotype was seen repeatedly, ten times or more. The antigen is not known. This sequence may be a read error, since a much larger clone differs from it by one base. Overall study findings and caveats: Age advanced and TCR beta diversity per million T cells fell, roughly linearly. Fewer expanded clones and more diversity marked long-lived versus aged donors. CMV infection status of these donors was not known.

A J-beta primer mix and a sample-barcoded 5' primer were used in a second PCR of about 7 to 12 cycles. TCRdb passed the 5' RACE reads through MiXCR, listing each CDR3 protein once. The table records 800,000 to 900,000 distinct CDR3 sequences, 62% of them present only once. In terms of origin and age, donors were healthy Caucasian individuals from Russia aged about 6 to 90. Sequenced material: blood. The chain carries TRBV7-8 and TRBJ2-3; D not certain. This clonotype originated in a man aged 30 to 45 in good health. The CDR3 nucleotides read TGTGCCAGCACCTCCACAGATACGCAGTATTTT. As protein: CASTSTDTQYF.